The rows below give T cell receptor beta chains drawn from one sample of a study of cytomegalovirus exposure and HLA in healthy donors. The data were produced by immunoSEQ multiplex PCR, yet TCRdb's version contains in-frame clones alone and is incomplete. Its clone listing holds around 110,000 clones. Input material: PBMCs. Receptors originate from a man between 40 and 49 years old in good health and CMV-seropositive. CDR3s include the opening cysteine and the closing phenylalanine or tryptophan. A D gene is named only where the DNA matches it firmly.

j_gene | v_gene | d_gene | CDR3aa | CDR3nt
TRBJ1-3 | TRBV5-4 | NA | CASSFTGVSSGNTIYF | TGTGCCAGCAGCTTTACAGGTGTGAGCTCTGGAAACACCATATATTTT
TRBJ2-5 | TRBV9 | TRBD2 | CASSVGSGRARETQYF | TGTGCCAGCAGCGTAGGAAGCGGGAGGGCCCGAGAGACCCAGTACTTC
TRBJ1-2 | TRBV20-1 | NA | CSASSYGYTF | TGCAGTGCTAGCTCCTATGGCTACACCTTC
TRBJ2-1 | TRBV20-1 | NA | CSATSPSEQFF | TGCAGTGCTACTAGCCCTAGTGAGCAGTTCTTC
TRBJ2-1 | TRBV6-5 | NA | CASSYQQKGVEQFF | TGTGCCAGCAGTTACCAACAAAAAGGGGTTGAGCAGTTCTTC
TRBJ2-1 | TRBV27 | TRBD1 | CASSLTGYNEQFF | TGTGCCAGCAGTTTGACAGGGTACAATGAGCAGTTCTTC
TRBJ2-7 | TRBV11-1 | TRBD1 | CASSPPRFGQVYEQYF | TGTGCCAGCAGCCCCCCCCGGTTCGGACAGGTCTACGAGCAGTACTTC
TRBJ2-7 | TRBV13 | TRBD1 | CASSLGTGGTYEQYF | TGTGCCAGCAGCCTCGGGACAGGCGGAACCTACGAGCAGTACTTC
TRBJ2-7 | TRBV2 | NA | CASTRDMEYEQYF | TGTGCCAGCACCCGGGACATGGAATACGAGCAGTACTTC
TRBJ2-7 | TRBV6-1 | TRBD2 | CASSEASGRPAYEQYF | TGTGCCAGCAGTGAAGCAAGCGGGAGGCCAGCCTACGAGCAGTACTTC
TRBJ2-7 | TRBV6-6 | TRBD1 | CASSSLGQGIEQYF | TGTGCCAGCAGTTCCCTGGGACAGGGAATAGAGCAGTACTTC
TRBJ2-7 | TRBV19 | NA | CASSIDHGGLYEQYF | TGTGCCAGTAGTATAGATCATGGGGGCCTCTACGAGCAGTACTTC
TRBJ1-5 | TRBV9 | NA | CASSATGTAYQPQHF | TGTGCCAGCAGCGCCACCGGGACTGCCTATCAGCCCCAGCATTTT
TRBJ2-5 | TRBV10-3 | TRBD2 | CAIREVLAGVGRETQYF | TGTGCCATCAGGGAGGTTTTAGCGGGAGTGGGGAGAGAGACCCAGTACTTC
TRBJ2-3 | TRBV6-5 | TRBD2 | CASRLAGGTDTQYF | TGTGCCAGCAGGCTAGCGGGGGGCACAGATACGCAGTATTTT